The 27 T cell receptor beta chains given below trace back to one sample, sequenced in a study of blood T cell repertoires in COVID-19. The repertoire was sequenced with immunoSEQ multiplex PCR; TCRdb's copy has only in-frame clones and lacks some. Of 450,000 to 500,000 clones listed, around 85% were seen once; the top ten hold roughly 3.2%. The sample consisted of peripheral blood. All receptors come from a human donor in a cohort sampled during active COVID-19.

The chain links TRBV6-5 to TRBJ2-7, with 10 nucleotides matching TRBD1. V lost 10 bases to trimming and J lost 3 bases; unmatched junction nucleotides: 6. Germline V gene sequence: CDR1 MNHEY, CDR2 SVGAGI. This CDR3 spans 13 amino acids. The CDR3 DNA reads TGTGCCACCCACGGGACAGGGGTCTACGAGCAGTACTTC. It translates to CATHGTGVYEQYF.

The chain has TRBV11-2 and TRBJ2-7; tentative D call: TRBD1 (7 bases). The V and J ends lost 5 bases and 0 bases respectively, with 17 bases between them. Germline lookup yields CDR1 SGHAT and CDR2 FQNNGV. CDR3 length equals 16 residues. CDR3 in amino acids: CASSTRGTAYSYEQYF. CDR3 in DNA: TGTGCCAGCAGCACCCGCGGGACAGCCTACTCCTACGAGCAGTACTTC.

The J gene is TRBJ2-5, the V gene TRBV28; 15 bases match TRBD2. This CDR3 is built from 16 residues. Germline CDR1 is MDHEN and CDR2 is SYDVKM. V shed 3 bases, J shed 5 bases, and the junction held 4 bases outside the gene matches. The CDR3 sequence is CASSLDGLAGGETQYF. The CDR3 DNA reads TGTGCCAGCAGTTTGGACGGACTAGCGGGAGGGGAGACCCAGTACTTC.

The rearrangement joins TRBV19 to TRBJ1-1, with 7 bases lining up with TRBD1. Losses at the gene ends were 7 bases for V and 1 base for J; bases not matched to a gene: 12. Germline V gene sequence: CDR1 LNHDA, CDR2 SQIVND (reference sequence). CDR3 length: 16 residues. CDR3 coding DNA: TGTGCCAGTACCTCCCCGTGGAGACAGGGGAACACTGAAGCTTTCTTT. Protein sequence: CASTSPWRQGNTEAFF.

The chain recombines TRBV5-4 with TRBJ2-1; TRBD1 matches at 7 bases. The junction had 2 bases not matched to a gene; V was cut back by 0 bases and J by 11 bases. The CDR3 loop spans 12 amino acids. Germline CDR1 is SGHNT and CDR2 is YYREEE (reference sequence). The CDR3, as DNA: TGTGCCAGCAGCTTGGGACAGGGCAAGCAGTTCTTC. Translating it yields CASSLGQGKQFF.

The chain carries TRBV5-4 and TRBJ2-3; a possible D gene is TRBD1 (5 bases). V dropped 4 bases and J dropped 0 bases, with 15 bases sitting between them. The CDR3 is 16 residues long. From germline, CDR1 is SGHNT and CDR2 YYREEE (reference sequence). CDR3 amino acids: CASSRLTVPSTDTQYF. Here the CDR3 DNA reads TGTGCCAGCAGCCGCCTGACAGTCCCTAGCACAGATACGCAGTATTTT.

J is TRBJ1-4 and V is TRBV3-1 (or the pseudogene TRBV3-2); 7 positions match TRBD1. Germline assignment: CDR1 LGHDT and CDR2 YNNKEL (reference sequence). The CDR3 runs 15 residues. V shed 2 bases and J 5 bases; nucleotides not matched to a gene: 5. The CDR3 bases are TGTGCCAGCAGCCAACCAGGGGGTACAAATGAAAAACTGTTTTTT. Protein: CASSQPGGTNEKLFF.

The CDR3 bases are TGCGCCAGCAGCCAAGATATCGTAGGAGTCGGACAGAGTTATAATTCACCCCTCCACTTT. Its translation: CASSQDIVGVGQSYNSPLHF. This chain links TRBV4-3 with TRBJ1-6, with D tentatively TRBD1 (6 bases). Looked up from germline, CDR1 is LGHNA and CDR2 is YSLEER. V shed 0 bases and J shed 4 bases, with 22 bases lying between them. The CDR3 extends over 20 amino acids.

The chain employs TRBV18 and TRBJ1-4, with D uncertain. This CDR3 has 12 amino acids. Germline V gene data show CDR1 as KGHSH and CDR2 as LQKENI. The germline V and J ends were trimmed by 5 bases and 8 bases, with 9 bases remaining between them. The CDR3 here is CASSTPGEKLFF. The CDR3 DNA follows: TGTGCCAGCTCAACCCCTGGCGAAAAACTGTTTTTT.

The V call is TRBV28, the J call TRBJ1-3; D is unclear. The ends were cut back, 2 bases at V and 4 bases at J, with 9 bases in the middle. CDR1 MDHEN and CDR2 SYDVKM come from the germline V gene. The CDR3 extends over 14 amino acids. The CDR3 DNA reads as TGTGCCAGCAGTTTAGGCCCTCAGGGAAACACCATATATTTT. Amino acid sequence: CASSLGPQGNTIYF.

CDR3: CASRGTGFNEKLFF. Written as DNA, the CDR3 is TGTGCCAGCCGGGGGACAGGGTTTAATGAAAAACTGTTTTTT. This chain links TRBV2 with TRBJ1-4; 9 nucleotides line up with TRBD1. This CDR3 is 14 amino acids long. V was pared by 8 bases and J by 4 bases, with 5 bases of the junction left unmatched. Germline V gene lookup returns CDR1 SNHLY and CDR2 FYNNEI.

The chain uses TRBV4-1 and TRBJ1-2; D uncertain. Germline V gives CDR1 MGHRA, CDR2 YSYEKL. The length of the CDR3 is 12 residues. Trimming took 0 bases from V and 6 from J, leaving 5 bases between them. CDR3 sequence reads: CASSQEAHGYTF. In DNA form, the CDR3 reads TGCGCCAGCAGCCAAGAGGCCCATGGCTACACCTTC.

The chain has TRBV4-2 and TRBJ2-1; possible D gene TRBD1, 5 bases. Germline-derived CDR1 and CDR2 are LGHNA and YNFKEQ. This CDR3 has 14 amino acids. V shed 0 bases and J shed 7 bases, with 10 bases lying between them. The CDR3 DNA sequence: TGTGCCAGCAGCCAAGACGCAGGGAAGAATGAGCAGTTCTTC. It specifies CASSQDAGKNEQFF.

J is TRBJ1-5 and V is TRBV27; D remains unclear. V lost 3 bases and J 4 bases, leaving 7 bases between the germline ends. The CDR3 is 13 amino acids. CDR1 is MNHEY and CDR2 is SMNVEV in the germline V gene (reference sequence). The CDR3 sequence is CASSFAGNQPQHF. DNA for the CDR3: TGTGCCAGCAGTTTCGCGGGAAATCAGCCCCAGCATTTT.

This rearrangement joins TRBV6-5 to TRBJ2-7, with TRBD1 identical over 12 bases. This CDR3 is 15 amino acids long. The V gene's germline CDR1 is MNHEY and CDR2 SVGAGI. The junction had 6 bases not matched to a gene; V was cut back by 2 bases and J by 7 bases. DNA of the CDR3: TGTGCCAGCAGTTACCGGGACAGGGGGCGGTGGGAGCAGTACTTC. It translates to CASSYRDRGRWEQYF.

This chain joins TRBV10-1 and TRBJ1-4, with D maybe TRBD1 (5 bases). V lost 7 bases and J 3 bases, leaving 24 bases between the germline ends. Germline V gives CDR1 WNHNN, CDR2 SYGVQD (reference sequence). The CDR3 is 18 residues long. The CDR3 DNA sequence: TGCGCCAGCACCCTGCCTCCTGAAGACAGACCTCCTAATGAAAAACTGTTTTTT. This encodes CASTLPPEDRPPNEKLFF.

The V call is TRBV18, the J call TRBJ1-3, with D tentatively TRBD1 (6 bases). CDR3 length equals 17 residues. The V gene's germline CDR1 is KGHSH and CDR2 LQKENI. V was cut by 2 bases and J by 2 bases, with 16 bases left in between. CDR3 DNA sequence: TGTGCCAGCTCACCAGAACGCGCAGGGGTAGCTGGAAACACCATATATTTT. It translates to CASSPERAGVAGNTIYF.

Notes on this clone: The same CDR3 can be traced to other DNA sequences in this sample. The chain's CDR3 is CASSLTGNTGELFF. CDR3 sequence (DNA): TGCGCCAGCAGCTTGACCGGGAACACCGGGGAGCTGTTTTTT. This chain joins TRBV5-1 and TRBJ2-2, with unresolved D. Trimming left V 1 base short and J 1 base short, with 5 bases between. This CDR3 region has 14 residues. From germline, CDR1 is SGHRS and CDR2 YFSETQ.

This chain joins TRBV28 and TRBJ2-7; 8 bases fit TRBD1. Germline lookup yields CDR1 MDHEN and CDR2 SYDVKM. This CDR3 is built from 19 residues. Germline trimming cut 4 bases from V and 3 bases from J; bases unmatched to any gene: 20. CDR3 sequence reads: CASSSANWLTGGGYYEQYF. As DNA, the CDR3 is TGTGCCAGCAGTTCGGCAAATTGGCTAACAGGGGGTGGTTACTACGAGCAGTACTTC.

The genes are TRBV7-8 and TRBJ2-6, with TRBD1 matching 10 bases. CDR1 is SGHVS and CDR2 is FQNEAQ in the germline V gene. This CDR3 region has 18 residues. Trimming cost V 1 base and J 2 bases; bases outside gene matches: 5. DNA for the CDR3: TGTGCCAGCAGCTTAGGGGACAGGGGCCTAGCTGGGGCCAACGTCCTGACTTTC. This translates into CASSLGDRGLAGANVLTF.

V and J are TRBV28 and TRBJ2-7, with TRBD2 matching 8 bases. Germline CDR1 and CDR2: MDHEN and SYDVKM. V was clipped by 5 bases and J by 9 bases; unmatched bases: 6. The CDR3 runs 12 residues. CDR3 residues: CASSTRTSRQYF. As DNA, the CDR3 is TGTGCCAGCAGTACCCGGACTAGCAGGCAGTACTTC.

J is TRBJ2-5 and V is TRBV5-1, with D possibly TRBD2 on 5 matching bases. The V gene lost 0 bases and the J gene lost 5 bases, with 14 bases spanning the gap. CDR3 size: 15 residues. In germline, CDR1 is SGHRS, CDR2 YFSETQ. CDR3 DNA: TGCGCCAGCAGCTTGGAGAGACCGGGGTGGGAGACCCAGTACTTC. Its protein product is CASSLERPGWETQYF.

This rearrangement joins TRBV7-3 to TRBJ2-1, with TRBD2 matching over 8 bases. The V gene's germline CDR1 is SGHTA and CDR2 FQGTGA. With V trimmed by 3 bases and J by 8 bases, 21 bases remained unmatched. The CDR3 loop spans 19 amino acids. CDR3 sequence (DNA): TGTGCCAGCAGCTTGACAGCAACCAGATTCGGGGGGGAGGGCGATGAGCAGTTCTTC. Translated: CASSLTATRFGGEGDEQFF. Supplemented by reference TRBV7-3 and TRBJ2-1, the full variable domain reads GAGVSQTPSNKVTEKGKYVELRCDPISGHTALYWYRQSLGQGPEFLIYFQGTGAADDSGLPNDRFFAVRPEGSVSTLKIQRTERGDSAVYLCASSLTATRFGGEGDEQFFGPGTRLTVL.

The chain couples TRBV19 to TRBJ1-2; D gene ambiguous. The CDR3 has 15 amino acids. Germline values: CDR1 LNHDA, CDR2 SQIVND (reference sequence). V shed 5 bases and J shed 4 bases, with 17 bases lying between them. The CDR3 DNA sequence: TGTGCCAGTAGTTCCCGGGTTGGTGGCCGCTATGGCTACACCTTC. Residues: CASSSRVGGRYGYTF.

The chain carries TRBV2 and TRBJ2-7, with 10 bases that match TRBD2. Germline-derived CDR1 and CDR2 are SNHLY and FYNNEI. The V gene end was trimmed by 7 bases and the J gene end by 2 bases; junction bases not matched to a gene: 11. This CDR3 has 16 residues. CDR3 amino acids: CASITDGLAVTYEQYF. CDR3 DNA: TGTGCCAGCATTACTGATGGACTAGCGGTTACCTACGAGCAGTACTTC.

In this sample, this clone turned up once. CDR3 nucleotide sequence: TGTGCCATCAGTGCCGAAGGGGCCGGCACCGGGGAGCTGTTTTTT. Translating it yields CAISAEGAGTGELFF. The chain couples TRBV10-3 to TRBJ2-2; TRBD1 is a possible D gene (5 bases). CDR1 ENHRY and CDR2 SYGVKD come from the germline V gene. V was cut by 4 bases and J by 4 bases, with 13 bases left in between. The CDR3 is made up of 15 amino acids.

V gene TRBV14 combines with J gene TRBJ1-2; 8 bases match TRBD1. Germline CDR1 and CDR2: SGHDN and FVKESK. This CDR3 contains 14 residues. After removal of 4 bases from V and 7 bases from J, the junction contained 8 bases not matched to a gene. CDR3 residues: CASSRGQGVSGYTF. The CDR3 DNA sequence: TGTGCCAGCAGCCGAGGACAGGGAGTGAGTGGCTACACCTTC.